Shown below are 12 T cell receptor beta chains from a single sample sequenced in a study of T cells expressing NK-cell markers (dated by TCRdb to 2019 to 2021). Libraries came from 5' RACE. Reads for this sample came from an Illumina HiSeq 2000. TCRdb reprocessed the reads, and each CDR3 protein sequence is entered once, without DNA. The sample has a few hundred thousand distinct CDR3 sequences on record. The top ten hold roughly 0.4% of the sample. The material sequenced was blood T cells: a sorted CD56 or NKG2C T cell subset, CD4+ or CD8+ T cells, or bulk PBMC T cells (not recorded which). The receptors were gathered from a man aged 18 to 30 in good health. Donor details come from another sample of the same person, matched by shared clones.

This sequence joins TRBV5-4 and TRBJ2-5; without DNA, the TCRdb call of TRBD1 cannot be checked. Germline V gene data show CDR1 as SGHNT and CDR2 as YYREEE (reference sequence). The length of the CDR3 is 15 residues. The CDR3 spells CASSHPGSGPETQYF.

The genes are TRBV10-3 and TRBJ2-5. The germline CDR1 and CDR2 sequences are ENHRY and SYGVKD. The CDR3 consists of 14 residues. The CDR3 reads CAISESQLQETQYF.

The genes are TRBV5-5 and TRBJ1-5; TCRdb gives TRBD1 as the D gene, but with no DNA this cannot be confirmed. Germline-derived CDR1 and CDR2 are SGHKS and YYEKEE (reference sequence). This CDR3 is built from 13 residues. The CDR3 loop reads CASSETGAAPQHF.

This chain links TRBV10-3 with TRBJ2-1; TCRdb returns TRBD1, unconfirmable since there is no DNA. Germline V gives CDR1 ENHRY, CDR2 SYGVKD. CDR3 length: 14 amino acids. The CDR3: CASSRDRDANEQFF.

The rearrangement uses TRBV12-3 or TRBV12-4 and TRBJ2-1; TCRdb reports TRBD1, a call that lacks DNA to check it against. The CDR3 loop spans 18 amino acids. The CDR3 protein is CASSLRGIRGGSYNEQFF.

CDR3 residues: CASRTGAGNPEAFF. The chain couples TRBV12-3 or TRBV12-4 to TRBJ1-1; the D call of TRBD1 rests on TCRdb alone, since no DNA is present to check it. There are 14 residues in the CDR3.

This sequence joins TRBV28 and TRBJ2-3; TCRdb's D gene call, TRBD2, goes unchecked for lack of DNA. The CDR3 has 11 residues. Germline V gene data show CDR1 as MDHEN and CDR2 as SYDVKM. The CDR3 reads CASTALLTQYF.

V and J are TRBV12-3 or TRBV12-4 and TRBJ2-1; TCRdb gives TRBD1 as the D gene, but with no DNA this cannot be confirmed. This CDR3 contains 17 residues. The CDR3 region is CASSFGLGEGFYNEQFF.

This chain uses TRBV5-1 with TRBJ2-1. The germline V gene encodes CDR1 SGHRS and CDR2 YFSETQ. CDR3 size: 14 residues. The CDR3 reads CASSLGSSPNEQFF.

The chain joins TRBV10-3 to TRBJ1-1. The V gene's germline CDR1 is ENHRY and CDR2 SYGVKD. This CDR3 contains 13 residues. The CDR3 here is CAINAGANTEAFF.

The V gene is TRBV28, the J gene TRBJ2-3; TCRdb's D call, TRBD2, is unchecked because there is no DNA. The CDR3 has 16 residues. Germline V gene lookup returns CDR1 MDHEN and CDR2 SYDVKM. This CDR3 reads CASSGGGRLSSDTQYF.

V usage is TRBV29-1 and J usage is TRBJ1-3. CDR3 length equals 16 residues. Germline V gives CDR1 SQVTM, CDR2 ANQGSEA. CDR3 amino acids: CSVEDLRGADGNTIYF.